Listed below are T cell receptor beta chains from one sample, sequenced in a study of neoadjuvant anti-PD-1 for oral cavity cancer. The data were produced by immunoSEQ multiplex PCR, yet TCRdb's version contains in-frame clones alone and is incomplete. The repertoire includes over 9,500 clones, about 60% of them detected once, and 12% sits in the top ten. Specimen: tumor tissue, collected before nivolumab (anti-PD-1) treatment. These receptors were obtained from a person between 40 and 85 years old with oral cavity squamous cell carcinoma. CDR3s include the opening cysteine and the closing phenylalanine or tryptophan.

v_call,j_call,cdr3_aa
TRBV10-2,TRBJ2-7,CASSEQRPYEQYF
TRBV6-5,TRBJ1-5,CASRGGEESNQPQHF
TRBV5-6,TRBJ1-1,CASSLGASGNTEAFF
TRBV28,TRBJ2-2,CASRPTQGNAGELFF
TRBV5-4,TRBJ2-3,CATFRGDRELDTQYF
TRBV7-3,TRBJ2-3,CASSPSPGLAGAFPDTQYF
TRBV5-1,TRBJ2-3,CASSLQGGSTDTQYF
TRBV18,TRBJ2-7,CASSPPGQTFQKPYEQYF
TRBV6-1,TRBJ1-2,CASKGLANYGYTF
TRBV29-1,TRBJ2-2,CSVGSSGLNTGELFF
TRBV29-1,TRBJ2-5,CSVQDRNQETQYF
TRBV28,TRBJ1-5,CASSLLGQPQHF
TRBV28,TRBJ2-1,CASNGGDRGKGEQFF
TRBV10-2,TRBJ1-2,CASRIGQGTIDGYTF
TRBV5-1,TRBJ1-4,CASTGRGPVMVTNEKLFF
TRBV28,TRBJ2-7,CASSVSGTAYEQYF
TRBV6-5,TRBJ2-3,CASSTPTRGTQYF
TRBV7-2,TRBJ2-2,CASSLVGGTGELFF
TRBV4-2,TRBJ2-1,CASSQDLSGSSYNEQFF
TRBV19,TRBJ2-2,CASRLGGLMNTGELFF
TRBV28,TRBJ1-4,CASSYPGTGEKLFF
TRBV4-2,TRBJ1-1,CASSQDEPTNTEAFF
TRBV10-3,TRBJ1-4,CATRDRASNEKLFF
TRBV5-4,TRBJ1-4,CASSLGGTVDEKLFF
TRBV6-1,TRBJ2-7,CASREPGSAAGEQYF
TRBV2,TRBJ2-2,CASNPAGGPNTGELFF
TRBV14,TRBJ2-5,CASSQRKETQYF
TRBV7-9,TRBJ1-1,CASSQGNTEAFF
TRBV14,TRBJ2-7,CASSVLAGNYEQYF
TRBV7-9,TRBJ2-3,CASSLHSGGDTDTQYF
TRBV7-3,TRBJ2-1,CASSLLAGGLSEQFF
TRBV9,TRBJ2-3,CASSTWDGGTDTQYF
TRBV7-2,TRBJ1-1,CASSYFITLNTEAFF
TRBV6-1,TRBJ2-7,CASSDGLAGVEVYF
TRBV7-8,TRBJ2-6,CASSPQNSGANVLTF
TRBV11-3,TRBJ2-4,CASSLGTGRENIQYF
TRBV30,TRBJ2-7,CAWNPLRTGGSYEQYF
TRBV28,TRBJ1-5,CASSSDREAQPQHF
TRBV6-1,TRBJ2-7,CASSETVGLATIMREQYF
TRBV7-6,TRBJ2-5,CASSLGPLQETQYF
TRBV6-4,TRBJ2-2,CASSETSGSTGELFF
TRBV19,TRBJ2-3,CASSALAGPDTQYF
TRBV6-6,TRBJ2-7,CASSYSLAGVYEQYF
TRBV27,TRBJ2-5,CASSKRLRGSSGRAVGWAQETQYF
TRBV9,TRBJ1-5,CASSPSGGSQPQHF
TRBV14,TRBJ2-1,CASSLQAHDQRGGSDNEQFF
TRBV27,TRBJ2-2,CASSENTGELFF
TRBV19,TRBJ1-2,CASSILGTDGNYGYTF
TRBV27,TRBJ2-2,CASRTTRDLLTLNTGELFF
TRBV10-3,TRBJ2-3,CAISLESTDTQYF
TRBV27,TRBJ2-7,CASSSRQGAYEQYF
TRBV18,TRBJ2-1,CASSPPTGGAANEQFF
TRBV6-1,TRBJ2-7,CASRGGGANSYEQYF
TRBV7-8,TRBJ2-5,CASINLAGGGGETQYF